The T cell receptor (beta chain) under discussion was sequenced for a study of OX40 agonist ivuxolimab in advanced cancers. Prior autoimmune disease or systemic immunosuppression barred patients. Study-level findings and limits: Doses of 0.1 to 3.0 mg/kg were accompanied by clonal expansion of CD4+ and CD8+ blood T cells by week 6.

With respect to this clone: Its antigen is unknown.

Produced via immunoSEQ multiplex PCR; TCRdb's table is partial and in-frame only. This sample has approximately 74,000 clones, with approximately 92% found just once. Germline V CDR1 and CDR2: KGHSH, LQKENI. V dropped 0 bases and J dropped 4 bases, with 7 bases sitting between them. This CDR3 spans 14 amino acids. This TCR came from an adult with an advanced solid tumor such as melanoma, head and neck, liver or kidney cancer. The sequencing here drew on CD4+ or CD8+ T cells sorted from blood, taken in a trial of the OX40 agonist ivuxolimab. The chain is built from TRBV18 and TRBJ2-1; D remains unclear. The CDR3 protein is CASSPPPQYNEQFF. CDR3 DNA: TGTGCCAGCTCACCACCGCCCCAGTACAATGAGCAGTTCTTC.